These 18 T cell receptor beta chains share one sample of origin, sequenced in a study of T cell responses to AZD1222 COVID-19 vaccine. Sequencing was performed with immunoSEQ multiplex PCR; in TCRdb, only in-frame clones are kept and a portion is missing. The sample includes 150,000 to 200,000 clones, around 92% of them seen just once. The sequenced sample was peripheral blood, obtained on day 0 of AZD1222 vaccination. The source of these receptors is an adult in good health.

The chain employs TRBV6-2 or TRBV6-3 and TRBJ2-7; TRBD1 aligns across 7 bases. The CDR3 has 16 residues. Germline assignment: CDR1 MNHEY and CDR2 SVGEGT. Trimming at V came to 6 bases and at J to 0 bases, leaving 11 bases not matched to a gene. CDR3 sequence: CASSSGAGGNSYEQYF. The CDR3 DNA sequence: TGTGCCAGCAGCTCCGGGGCAGGGGGAAACTCCTACGAGCAGTACTTC.

V gene TRBV7-8 combines with J gene TRBJ2-7; no definite D call. Germline CDR1 and CDR2: SGHVS and FQNEAQ. V was pared by 3 bases and J by 4 bases, with 13 bases between. The CDR3 has 14 residues. DNA for the CDR3: TGTGCCAGCAGCTTCGGAGCAGGAAATTACGAGCAGTACTTC. This encodes CASSFGAGNYEQYF.

The chain joins TRBV27 to TRBJ1-2, with 9 bases that match TRBD1. The CDR3 runs to 15 residues. V shed 4 bases, J shed 5 bases, and the junction held 8 bases outside the gene matches. Per germline, CDR1 MNHEY and CDR2 SMNVEV (reference sequence). The CDR3 nucleotides read TGTGCCAGCAGTTCACCAGGGACAGGGACTTATGGCTACACCTTC. It translates to CASSSPGTGTYGYTF.

The rearrangement joins TRBV10-2 to TRBJ1-2, with TRBD1 identical over 9 bases. This CDR3 has 12 amino acids. Germline V gene sequence: CDR1 WSHSY, CDR2 SAAADI. The V gene end was trimmed by 7 bases and the J gene end by 6 bases; junction bases not matched to a gene: 3. CDR3: CASMGQGDGYTF. The CDR3 nucleotides are TGCGCCAGCATGGGACAGGGAGATGGCTACACCTTC.

V and J are TRBV4-1 and TRBJ1-1, with TRBD1 as a possible D gene (5 bases). The CDR3 spans 13 residues. The germline V gene encodes CDR1 MGHRA and CDR2 YSYEKL. The germline V and J ends were trimmed by 3 bases and 3 bases, with 8 bases remaining between them. CDR3 nucleotides: TGCGCCAGCAGCCAGCAGGGAGACACTGAAGCTTTCTTT. Translated: CASSQQGDTEAFF.

The V call is TRBV19, the J call TRBJ1-1; D uncertain. From germline, CDR1 is LNHDA and CDR2 SQIVND (reference sequence). The V end was cut by 6 bases, the J end by 0 bases, with 5 bases between. CDR3 size: 12 residues. The CDR3 protein is CASSGLNTEAFF. The CDR3 DNA reads as TGTGCCAGTAGCGGGCTGAACACTGAAGCTTTCTTT.

This chain uses TRBV20-1 with TRBJ2-4; TRBD1 might be the D (6 bases). Trimming removed 3 bases at V and 3 bases at J, with 12 bases between. The germline V gene has CDR1 DFQATT and CDR2 SNEGSKA (reference sequence). The CDR3 length is 14 residues. For the CDR3, the DNA is TGCAGTGCTAGTGTTAGAGGGGGCAAAAACATTCAGTACTTC. Its translation: CSASVRGGKNIQYF.

The genes are TRBV7-2 and TRBJ1-2; D may be TRBD1 (6 bases). V dropped 1 base and J dropped 7 bases, with 22 bases sitting between them. This CDR3 has 17 amino acids. CDR1 SGHTA and CDR2 FQGNSA come from the germline V gene. This chain's CDR3 is CASSLGGRQGFWSGYTF. The CDR3 nucleotides read TGTGCCAGCAGCTTAGGGGGTAGGCAGGGGTTTTGGTCTGGCTACACCTTC. Based on the CDR3 plus reference TRBV7-2 and TRBJ1-2, the full variable domain is GAGVSQSPSNKVTEKGKDVELRCDPISGHTALYWYRQSLGQGLEFLIYFQGNSAPDKSGLPSDRFSAERTGGSVSTLTIQRTQQEDSAVYLCASSLGGRQGFWSGYTFGSGTRLTVV.

This clone was seen a handful of times. The rearrangement joins TRBV3-1 (or the pseudogene TRBV3-2) to TRBJ1-5, with 9 bases that match TRBD1. The CDR3 length is 12 residues. The germline gives CDR1 LGHDT, CDR2 YNNKEL (reference sequence). The J segment lost 4 bases and the V segment lost 8 bases, leaving 0 bases of the junction unmatched. The CDR3 bases are TGTGCCAGCGGACAGGGGAATCAGCCCCAGCATTTT. Protein: CASGQGNQPQHF.

The chain uses TRBV7-2 and TRBJ1-2, with D possibly matching TRBD1 (5 bases). This CDR3 has 13 residues. Germline V lookup: CDR1 SGHTA, CDR2 FQGNSA. V dropped 5 bases and J dropped 3 bases, with 10 bases sitting between them. CDR3 sequence (DNA): TGTGCCAGCAGCCAGGGAAGTGACTATGGCTACACCTTC. Translation: CASSQGSDYGYTF. The variable domain in full, with the rest retrieved from reference TRBV7-2 and TRBJ1-2, is GAGVSQSPSNKVTEKGKDVELRCDPISGHTALYWYRQSLGQGLEFLIYFQGNSAPDKSGLPSDRFSAERTGGSVSTLTIQRTQQEDSAVYLCASSQGSDYGYTFGSGTRLTVV.

The chain combines TRBV6-5 with TRBJ1-6; possibly TRBD1 for D (5 bases). The CDR3 loop spans 13 amino acids. V lost 8 bases and J 7 bases, leaving 12 bases between the germline ends. Germline V gene sequence: CDR1 MNHEY, CDR2 SVGAGI. As DNA, the CDR3 is TGTGCCAGCGCCGGGGCGGCGAATTCACCCCTCCACTTT. As protein: CASAGAANSPLHF.

The J gene is TRBJ2-3, the V gene TRBV4-3; D perhaps matches TRBD2 (6 bases). Germline loops: CDR1 LGHNA, CDR2 YSLEER. V lost 4 bases, J lost 0 bases, and 14 bases lay in between. This CDR3 is built from 16 residues. The CDR3 DNA sequence: TGCGCCAGCAGCCGAGTTGCGGGGACTAGCACAGATACGCAGTATTTT. This translates into CASSRVAGTSTDTQYF.

J is TRBJ2-7 and V is TRBV27; no definite D call. The CDR3 is made up of 14 amino acids. Trimming took 6 bases from V and 0 from J, leaving 12 bases between them. From germline, CDR1 is MNHEY and CDR2 SMNVEV (reference sequence). The CDR3: CASRQVVSSYEQYF. The CDR3 DNA sequence: TGTGCCAGCAGGCAGGTCGTTAGCTCCTACGAGCAGTACTTC.

The chain has TRBV14 and TRBJ2-1; 7 nucleotides match TRBD1. After removal of 4 bases from V and 1 base from J, the junction contained 4 bases not matched to a gene. Germline loops: CDR1 SGHDN, CDR2 FVKESK. The CDR3 consists of 15 residues. Written as DNA, the CDR3 is TGTGCCAGCAGCCTCTGGACAGGATCCTACAATGAGCAGTTCTTC. Its translation: CASSLWTGSYNEQFF. The whole variable domain, remainder taken from reference TRBV14 and TRBJ2-1, is EAGVTQFPSHSVIEKGQTVTLRCDPISGHDNLYWYRRVMGKEIKFLLHFVKESKQDESGMPNNRFLAERTGGTYSTLKVQPAELEDSGVYFCASSLWTGSYNEQFFGPGTRLTVL.

This chain uses TRBV7-2 with TRBJ2-5, with D unresolved. V was cut by 5 bases and J by 4 bases, with 14 bases left in between. The CDR3 loop spans 14 amino acids. Germline V gives CDR1 SGHTA, CDR2 FQGNSA. CDR3 region: CASSLQKRSETQYF. CDR3 sequence (DNA): TGTGCCAGCAGCCTCCAGAAGAGGTCAGAGACCCAGTACTTC.

This CDR3 is CASSSRRYETQYF. The CDR3 region has the DNA TGTGCCAGCAGTTCCCGACGTTATGAGACCCAGTACTTC. The gene calls are TRBV12-3 or TRBV12-4 and TRBJ2-5; no firm D call. This CDR3 has 13 amino acids. Trimming cost V 4 bases and J 5 bases, with 11 bases left between them.

The rearrangement uses TRBV6-5 and TRBJ1-1, with D tentatively TRBD1 (6 bases). CDR3 length: 13 amino acids. The germline V and J ends were trimmed by 7 bases and 7 bases, with 16 bases remaining between them. Germline CDR1 is MNHEY and CDR2 is SVGAGI. The CDR3 coding sequence is TGTGCCAGCAACCAGGGGTTCGGACGTGAAGCTTTCTTT. Protein: CASNQGFGREAFF.

The rearrangement links TRBV7-2 to TRBJ2-5; 14 bases are shared with TRBD2. This CDR3 has 16 amino acids. After removal of 5 bases from V and 5 bases from J, the junction contained 7 bases not matched to a gene. Germline V CDR1 and CDR2: SGHTA, FQGNSA. The chain's CDR3 is CASSRRLAGGLETQYF. CDR3 in DNA: TGTGCCAGCAGCCGGAGACTAGCGGGGGGGCTTGAGACCCAGTACTTC.